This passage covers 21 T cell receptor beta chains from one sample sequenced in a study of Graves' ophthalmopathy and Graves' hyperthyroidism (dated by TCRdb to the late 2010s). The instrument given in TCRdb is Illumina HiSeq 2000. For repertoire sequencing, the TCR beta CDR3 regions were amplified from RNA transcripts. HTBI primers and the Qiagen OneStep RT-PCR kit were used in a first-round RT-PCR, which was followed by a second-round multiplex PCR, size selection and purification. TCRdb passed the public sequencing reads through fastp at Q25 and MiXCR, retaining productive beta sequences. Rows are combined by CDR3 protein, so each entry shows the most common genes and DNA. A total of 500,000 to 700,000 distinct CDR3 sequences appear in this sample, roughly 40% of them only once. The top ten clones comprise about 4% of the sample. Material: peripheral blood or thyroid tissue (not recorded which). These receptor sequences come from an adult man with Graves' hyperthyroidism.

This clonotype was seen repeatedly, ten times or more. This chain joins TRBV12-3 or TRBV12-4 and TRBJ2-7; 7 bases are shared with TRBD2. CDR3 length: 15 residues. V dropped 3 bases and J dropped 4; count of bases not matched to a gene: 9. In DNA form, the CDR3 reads TGTGCCAGCAGTTTGGGAGGGAGTTTCAAGTACGAGCAGTACTTC. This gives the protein CASSLGGSFKYEQYF.

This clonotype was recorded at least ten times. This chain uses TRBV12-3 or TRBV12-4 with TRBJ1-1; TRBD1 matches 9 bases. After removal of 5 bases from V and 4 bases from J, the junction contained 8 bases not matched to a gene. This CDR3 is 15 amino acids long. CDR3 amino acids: CASSGRTGGLTEAFF. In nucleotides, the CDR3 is TGTGCCAGCAGTGGACGAACAGGGGGCCTCACTGAAGCTTTCTTT.

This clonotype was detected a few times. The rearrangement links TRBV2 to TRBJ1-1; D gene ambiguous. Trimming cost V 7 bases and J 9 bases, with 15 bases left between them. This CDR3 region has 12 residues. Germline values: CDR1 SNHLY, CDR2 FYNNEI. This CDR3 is CASISRAEQAFF. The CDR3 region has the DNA TGTGCCAGCATAAGTAGGGCCGAACAAGCTTTCTTT.

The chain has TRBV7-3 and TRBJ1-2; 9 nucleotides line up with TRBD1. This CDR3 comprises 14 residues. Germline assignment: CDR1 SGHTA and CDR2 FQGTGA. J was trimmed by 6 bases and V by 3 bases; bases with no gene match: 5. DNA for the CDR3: TGTGCCAGCAGCTTCTCGGGGACAGGGAATGGCTACACCTTC. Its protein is CASSFSGTGNGYTF. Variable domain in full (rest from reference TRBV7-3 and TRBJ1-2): GAGVSQTPSNKVTEKGKYVELRCDPISGHTALYWYRQSLGQGPEFLIYFQGTGAADDSGLPNDRFFAVRPEGSVSTLKIQRTERGDSAVYLCASSFSGTGNGYTFGSGTRLTVV.

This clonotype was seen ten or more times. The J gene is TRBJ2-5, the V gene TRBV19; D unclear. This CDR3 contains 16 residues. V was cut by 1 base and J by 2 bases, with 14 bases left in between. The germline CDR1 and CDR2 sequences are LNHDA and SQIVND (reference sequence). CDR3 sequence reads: CASSIGFGGIQETQYF. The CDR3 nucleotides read TGTGCCAGTAGTATAGGCTTCGGTGGCATACAAGAGACCCAGTACTTC. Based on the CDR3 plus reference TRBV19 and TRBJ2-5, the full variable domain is DGGITQSPKYLFRKEGQNVTLSCEQNLNHDAMYWYRQDPGQGLRLIYYSQIVNDFQKGDIAEGYSVSREKKESFPLTVTSAQKNPTAFYLCASSIGFGGIQETQYFGPGTRLLVL.

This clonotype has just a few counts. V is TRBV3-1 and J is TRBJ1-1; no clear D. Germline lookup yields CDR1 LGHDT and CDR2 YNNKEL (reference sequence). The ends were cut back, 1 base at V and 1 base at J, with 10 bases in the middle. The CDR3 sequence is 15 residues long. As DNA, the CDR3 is TGTGCCAGCAGCCAAGGAGGCAGGAAGAACACTGAAGCTTTCTTT. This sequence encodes CASSQGGRKNTEAFF.

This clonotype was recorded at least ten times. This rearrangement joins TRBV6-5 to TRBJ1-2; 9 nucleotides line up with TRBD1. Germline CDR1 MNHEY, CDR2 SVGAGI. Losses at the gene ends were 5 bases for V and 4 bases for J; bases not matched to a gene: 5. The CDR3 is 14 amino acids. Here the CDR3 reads CASSPRDRVYGYTF. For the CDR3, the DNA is TGTGCCAGCAGTCCCCGGGACAGGGTCTATGGCTACACCTTC.

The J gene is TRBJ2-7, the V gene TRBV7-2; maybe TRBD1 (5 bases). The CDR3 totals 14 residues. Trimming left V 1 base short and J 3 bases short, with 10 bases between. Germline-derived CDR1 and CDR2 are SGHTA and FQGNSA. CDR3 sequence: CASSLGFGHYEQYF. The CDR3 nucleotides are TGTGCCAGCAGCTTAGGATTCGGACACTACGAGCAGTACTTC.

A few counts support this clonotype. CDR3 nucleotides: TGTGCCAGCAGCCAAGAGCCTTCGGGGCAAACTGAAGCTTTCTTT. It encodes CASSQEPSGQTEAFF. The V call is TRBV14, the J call TRBJ1-1; perhaps TRBD1 as D (5 bases). V was trimmed by 0 bases and J by 5 bases, leaving 13 bases between them. There are 15 residues in the CDR3. Germline assignment: CDR1 SGHDN and CDR2 FVKESK.

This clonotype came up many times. The CDR3 sequence: CASSLSSGAQETQYF. The CDR3 DNA reads TGTGCCAGCAGTTTGTCCTCCGGGGCTCAAGAGACCCAGTACTTC. The chain has TRBV12-3 or TRBV12-4 and TRBJ2-5; D assignment may be TRBD1 or TRBD2 (5 bases each). Trimming pared 3 bases from V and 2 bases from J, leaving 13 bases between. The CDR3 spans 15 residues.

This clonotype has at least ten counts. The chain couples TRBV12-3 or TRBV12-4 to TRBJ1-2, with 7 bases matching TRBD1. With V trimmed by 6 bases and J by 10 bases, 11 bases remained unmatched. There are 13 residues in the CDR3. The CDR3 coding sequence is TGTGCCAGCAGGACCCGACAGGGCGGTGTCTACACCTTC. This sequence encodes CASRTRQGGVYTF.

The CDR3 region has the DNA TGTGCCAGCAGCCCCACAGGGGAGGCAGATACGCAGTATTTT. Translation: CASSPTGEADTQYF. The chain carries TRBV5-6 and TRBJ2-3; D might be TRBD1 (7 bases). CDR3 length equals 14 residues. Germline lookup yields CDR1 SGHDT and CDR2 YYEEEE. Trimming stripped 4 bases from V and 4 bases from J, with 13 bases between.

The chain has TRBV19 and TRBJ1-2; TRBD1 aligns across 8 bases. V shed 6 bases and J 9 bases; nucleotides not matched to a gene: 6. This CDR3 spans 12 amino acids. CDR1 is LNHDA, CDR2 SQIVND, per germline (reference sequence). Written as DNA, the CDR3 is TGTGCCAGTAGGACGACAGGGGCAAGCTACACCTTC. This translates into CASRTTGASYTF.

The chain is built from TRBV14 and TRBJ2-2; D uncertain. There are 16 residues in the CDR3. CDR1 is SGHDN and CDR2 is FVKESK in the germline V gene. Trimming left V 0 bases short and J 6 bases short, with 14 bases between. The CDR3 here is CASSQELGAGPGELFF. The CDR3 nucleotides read TGTGCCAGCAGCCAAGAGTTGGGCGCAGGACCCGGGGAGCTGTTTTTT.

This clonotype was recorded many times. The CDR3 spells CASSQSYPGQGAGQPQHF. The CDR3 bases are TGTGCCAGCAGCCAATCCTATCCGGGACAGGGGGCTGGACAGCCCCAGCATTTT. This chain joins TRBV7-6 and TRBJ1-5; TRBD1 agrees at 12 bases. This CDR3 is built from 18 residues. Germline lookup yields CDR1 SGHVS and CDR2 FNYEAQ. The V gene end was trimmed by 5 bases and the J gene end by 7 bases; junction bases not matched to a gene: 15.

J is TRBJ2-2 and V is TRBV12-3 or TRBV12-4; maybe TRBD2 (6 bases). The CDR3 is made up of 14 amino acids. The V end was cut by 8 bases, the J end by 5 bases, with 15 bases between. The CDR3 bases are TGTGCCAGCTCCCCTGCGGGGCGTACCGGGGAGCTGTTTTTT. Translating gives CASSPAGRTGELFF.

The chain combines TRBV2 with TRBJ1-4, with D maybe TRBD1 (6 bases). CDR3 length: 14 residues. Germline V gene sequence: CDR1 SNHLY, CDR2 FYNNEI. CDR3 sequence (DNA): TGTGCTACCATGGACAGCGGGACTAATGAAAAACTGTTTTTT. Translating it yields CATMDSGTNEKLFF.

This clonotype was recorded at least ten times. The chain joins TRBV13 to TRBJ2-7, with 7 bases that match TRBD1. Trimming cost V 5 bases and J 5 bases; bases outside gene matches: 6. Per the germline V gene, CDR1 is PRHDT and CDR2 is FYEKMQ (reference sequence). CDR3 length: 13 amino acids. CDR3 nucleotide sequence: TGTGCCAGCAGCCCCTACAGGGGAGACGAGCAGTACTTC. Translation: CASSPYRGDEQYF.

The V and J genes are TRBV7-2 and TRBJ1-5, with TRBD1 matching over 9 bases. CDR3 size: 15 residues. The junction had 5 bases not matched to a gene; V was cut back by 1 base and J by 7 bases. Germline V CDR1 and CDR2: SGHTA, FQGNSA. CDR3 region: CASSLGGTGYQPQHF. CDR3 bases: TGTGCCAGCAGCTTAGGTGGGACAGGGTACCAGCCCCAGCATTTT.

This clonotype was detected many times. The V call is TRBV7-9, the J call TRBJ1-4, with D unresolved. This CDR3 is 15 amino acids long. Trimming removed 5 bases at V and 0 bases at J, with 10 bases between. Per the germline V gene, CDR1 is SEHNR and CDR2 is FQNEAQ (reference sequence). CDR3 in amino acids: CASSVQLATNEKLFF. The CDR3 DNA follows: TGTGCCAGCAGCGTTCAGCTTGCAACTAATGAAAAACTGTTTTTT.

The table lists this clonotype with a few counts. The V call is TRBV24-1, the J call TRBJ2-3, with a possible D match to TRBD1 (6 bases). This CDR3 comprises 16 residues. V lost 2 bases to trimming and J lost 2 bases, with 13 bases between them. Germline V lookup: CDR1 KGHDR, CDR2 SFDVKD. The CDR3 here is CATSDWGQSITDTQYF. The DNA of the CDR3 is TGTGCCACCAGTGATTGGGGGCAGTCAATCACAGATACGCAGTATTTT.